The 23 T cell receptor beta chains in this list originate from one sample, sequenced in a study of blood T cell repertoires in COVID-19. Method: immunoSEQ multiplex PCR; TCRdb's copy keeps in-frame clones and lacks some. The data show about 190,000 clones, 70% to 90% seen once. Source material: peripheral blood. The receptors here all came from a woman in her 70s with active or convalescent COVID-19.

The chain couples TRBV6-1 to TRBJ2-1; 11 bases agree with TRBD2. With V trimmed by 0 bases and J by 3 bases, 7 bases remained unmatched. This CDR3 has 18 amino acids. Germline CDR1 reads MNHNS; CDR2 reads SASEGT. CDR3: CASSEALTSGSLYNEQFF. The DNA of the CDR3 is TGTGCCAGCAGTGAAGCGCTTACTAGCGGGAGTCTCTACAATGAGCAGTTCTTC.

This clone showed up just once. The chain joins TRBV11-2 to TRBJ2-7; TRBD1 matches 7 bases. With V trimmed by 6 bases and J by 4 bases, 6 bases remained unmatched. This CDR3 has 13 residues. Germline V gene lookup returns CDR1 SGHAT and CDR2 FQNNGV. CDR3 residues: CASRQGPDYEQYF. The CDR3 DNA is TGTGCCAGCAGACAGGGGCCCGATTACGAGCAGTACTTC.

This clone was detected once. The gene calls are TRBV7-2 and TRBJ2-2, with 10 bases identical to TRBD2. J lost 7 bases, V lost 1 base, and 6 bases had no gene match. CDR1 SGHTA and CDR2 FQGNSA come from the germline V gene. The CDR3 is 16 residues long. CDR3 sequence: CASSLVGASGSGELFF. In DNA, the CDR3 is TGTGCCAGCAGCTTAGTCGGGGCTAGCGGGAGCGGGGAGCTGTTTTTT.

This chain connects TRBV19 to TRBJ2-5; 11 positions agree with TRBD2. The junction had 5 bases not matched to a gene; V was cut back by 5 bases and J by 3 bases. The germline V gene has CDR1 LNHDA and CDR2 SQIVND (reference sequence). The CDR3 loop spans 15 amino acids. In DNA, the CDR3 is TGTGCCAGTAGTGGGGAGACTAGCGGGAAAGAGACCCAGTACTTC. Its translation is CASSGETSGKETQYF.

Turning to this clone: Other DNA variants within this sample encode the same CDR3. In nucleotides, the CDR3 is TGCGCCAGCAGCTCCGGACAGGGACTTTACAATGAGCAGTTCTTC. Residues: CASSSGQGLYNEQFF. The chain carries TRBV5-1 and TRBJ2-1; 8 nucleotides match TRBD1. This CDR3 comprises 15 residues. Germline V lookup: CDR1 SGHRS, CDR2 YFSETQ. Germline trimming cut 3 bases from V and 4 bases from J; bases unmatched to any gene: 6.

The CDR3 protein is CASSARDRAKHF. The CDR3 coding sequence is TGTGCCAGCAGCGCCCGGGACAGAGCCAAGCATTTT. The chain joins TRBV7-2 to TRBJ1-5; TRBD1 agrees at 7 bases. The junction had 9 bases not matched to a gene; V was cut back by 5 bases and J by 14 bases. This CDR3 is 12 amino acids long. The V gene's germline CDR1 is SGHTA and CDR2 FQGNSA.

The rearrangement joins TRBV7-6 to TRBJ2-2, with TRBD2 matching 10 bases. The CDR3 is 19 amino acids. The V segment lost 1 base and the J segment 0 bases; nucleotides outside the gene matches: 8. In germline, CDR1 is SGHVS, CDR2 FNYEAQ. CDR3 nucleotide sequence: TGTGCCAGCAGCTTAGTGTTGCTAGCGGGAGCCCCGAACACCGGGGAGCTGTTTTTT. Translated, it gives CASSLVLLAGAPNTGELFF.

The CDR3 nucleotides are TGTGCCAGCAGCCAAATCTCAATAGCGGGACACAATGAGCAGTTCTTC. Protein product: CASSQISIAGHNEQFF. This chain connects TRBV14 to TRBJ2-1; 8 bases are shared with TRBD2. Germline CDR1 SGHDN, CDR2 FVKESK. This CDR3 region has 16 residues. V was clipped by 2 bases and J by 5 bases; unmatched bases: 8.

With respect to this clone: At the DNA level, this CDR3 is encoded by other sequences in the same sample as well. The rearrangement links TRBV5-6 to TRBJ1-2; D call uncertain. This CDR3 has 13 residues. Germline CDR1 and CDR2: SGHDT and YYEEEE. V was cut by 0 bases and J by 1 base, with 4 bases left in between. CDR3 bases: TGTGCCAGCAGCTTGGGCGGTAACTATGGCTACACCTTC. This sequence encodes CASSLGGNYGYTF.

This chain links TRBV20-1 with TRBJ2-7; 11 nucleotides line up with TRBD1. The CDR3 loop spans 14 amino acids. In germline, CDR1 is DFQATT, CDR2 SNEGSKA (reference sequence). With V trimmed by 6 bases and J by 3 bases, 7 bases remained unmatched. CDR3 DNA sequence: TGCAGTGCAAGTTCGGACAGGGGGCTCTACGAGCAGTACTTC. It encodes CSASSDRGLYEQYF.

CDR3 coding DNA: TGTGCCAGCACCCAACAGGGGGCGACCACAGATACGCAGTATTTT. This sequence encodes CASTQQGATTDTQYF. V usage is TRBV6-5 and J usage is TRBJ2-3; 9 bases agree with TRBD1. The J segment lost 2 bases and the V segment lost 7 bases, leaving 7 bases of the junction unmatched. The CDR3 is made up of 15 amino acids. From germline, CDR1 is MNHEY and CDR2 SVGAGI.

The CDR3 region has the DNA TGTGCCAGCAGCTCCACCAGGGGTTCCTACGAGCAGTACTTC. Encoded protein: CASSSTRGSYEQYF. The rearrangement links TRBV7-9 to TRBJ2-7, with D possibly TRBD1 on 6 matching bases. The CDR3 covers 14 residues. With 4 bases removed from V and 1 base from J, the gap between germline ends came to 11 bases. Germline lookup yields CDR1 SEHNR and CDR2 FQNEAQ (reference sequence).

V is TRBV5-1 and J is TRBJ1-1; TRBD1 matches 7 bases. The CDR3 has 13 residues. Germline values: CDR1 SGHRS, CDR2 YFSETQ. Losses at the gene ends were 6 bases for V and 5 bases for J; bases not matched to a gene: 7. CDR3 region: CASNFQTGTEAFF. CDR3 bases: TGCGCCAGCAATTTTCAGACAGGGACTGAAGCTTTCTTT. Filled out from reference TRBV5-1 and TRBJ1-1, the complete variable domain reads KAGVTQTPRYLIKTRGQQVTLSCSPISGHRSVSWYQQTPGQGLQFLFEYFSETQRNKGNFPGRFSGRQFSNSRSEMNVSTLELGDSALYLCASNFQTGTEAFFGQGTRLTVV.

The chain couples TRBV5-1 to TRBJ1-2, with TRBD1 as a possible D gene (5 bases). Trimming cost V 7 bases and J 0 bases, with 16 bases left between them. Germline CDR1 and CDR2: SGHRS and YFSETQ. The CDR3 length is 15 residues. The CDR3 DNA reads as TGCGCCAGCGGGCCCGGAGGAGGGGCTAACTATGGCTACACCTTC. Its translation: CASGPGGGANYGYTF. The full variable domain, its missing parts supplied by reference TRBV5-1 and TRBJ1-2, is KAGVTQTPRYLIKTRGQQVTLSCSPISGHRSVSWYQQTPGQGLQFLFEYFSETQRNKGNFPGRFSGRQFSNSRSEMNVSTLELGDSALYLCASGPGGGANYGYTFGSGTRLTVV.

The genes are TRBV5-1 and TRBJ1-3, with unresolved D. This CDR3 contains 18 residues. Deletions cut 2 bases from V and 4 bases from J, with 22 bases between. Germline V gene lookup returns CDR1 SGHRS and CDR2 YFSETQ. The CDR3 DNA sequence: TGCGCCAGCAGCTTAGAATCCGGCGGTGCGGCGGGAGGAAACACCATATATTTT. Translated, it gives CASSLESGGAAGGNTIYF.

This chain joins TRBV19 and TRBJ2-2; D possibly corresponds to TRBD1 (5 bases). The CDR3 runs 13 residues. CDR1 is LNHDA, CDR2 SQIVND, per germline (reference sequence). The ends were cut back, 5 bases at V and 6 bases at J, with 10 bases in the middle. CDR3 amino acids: CASSSQGAGELFF. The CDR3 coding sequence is TGTGCCAGTAGTTCCCAGGGCGCCGGGGAGCTGTTTTTT.

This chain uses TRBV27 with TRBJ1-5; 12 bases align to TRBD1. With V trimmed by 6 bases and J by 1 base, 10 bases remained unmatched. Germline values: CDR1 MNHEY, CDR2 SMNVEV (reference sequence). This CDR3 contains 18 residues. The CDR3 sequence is CASSPRDRGRMSNQPQHF. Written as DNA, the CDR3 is TGTGCCAGCAGCCCTCGGGACAGGGGGCGTATGAGCAATCAGCCCCAGCATTTT.

CDR3 protein: CASSESLGGSTDTQYF. Written as DNA, the CDR3 is TGTGCCAGCAGTGAATCTTTGGGGGGGAGCACAGATACGCAGTATTTT. The chain uses TRBV2 and TRBJ2-3; 7 bases are shared with TRBD2. Germline V gene sequence: CDR1 SNHLY, CDR2 FYNNEI. The CDR3 runs to 16 residues. With 2 bases clipped from V and 0 bases from J, the junction kept 5 bases outside the gene matches.

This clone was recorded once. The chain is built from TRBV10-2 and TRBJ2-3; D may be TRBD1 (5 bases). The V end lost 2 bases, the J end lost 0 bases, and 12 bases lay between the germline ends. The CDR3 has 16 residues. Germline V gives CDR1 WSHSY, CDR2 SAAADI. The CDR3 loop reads CASSETGGASTDTQYF. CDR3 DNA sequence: TGCGCCAGCAGTGAGACGGGTGGGGCTAGCACAGATACGCAGTATTTT.

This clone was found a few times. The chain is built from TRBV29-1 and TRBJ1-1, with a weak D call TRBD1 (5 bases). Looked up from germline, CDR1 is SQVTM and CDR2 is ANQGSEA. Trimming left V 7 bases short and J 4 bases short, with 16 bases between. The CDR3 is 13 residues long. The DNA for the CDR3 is TGCAGCGCACAAAGAGTCCAGGGCACTGAAGCTTTCTTT. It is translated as CSAQRVQGTEAFF.

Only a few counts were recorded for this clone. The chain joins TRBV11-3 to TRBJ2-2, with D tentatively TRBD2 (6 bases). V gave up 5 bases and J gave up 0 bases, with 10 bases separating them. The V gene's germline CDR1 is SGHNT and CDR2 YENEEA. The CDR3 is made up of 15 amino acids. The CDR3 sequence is CASSVWGANTGELFF. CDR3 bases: TGTGCCAGCAGCGTATGGGGGGCGAACACCGGGGAGCTGTTTTTT.

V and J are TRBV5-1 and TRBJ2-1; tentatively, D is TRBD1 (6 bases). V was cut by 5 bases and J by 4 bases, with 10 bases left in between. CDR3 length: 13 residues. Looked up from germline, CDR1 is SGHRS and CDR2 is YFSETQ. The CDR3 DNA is TGCGCCAGCAGTTCTCAGGGGTACAATGAGCAGTTCTTC. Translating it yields CASSSQGYNEQFF.

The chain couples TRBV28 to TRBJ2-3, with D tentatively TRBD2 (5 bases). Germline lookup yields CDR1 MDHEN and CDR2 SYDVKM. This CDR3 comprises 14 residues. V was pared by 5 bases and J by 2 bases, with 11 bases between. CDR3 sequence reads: CASSTGILTDTQYF. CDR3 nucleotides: TGTGCCAGCAGTACCGGGATCCTCACAGATACGCAGTATTTT. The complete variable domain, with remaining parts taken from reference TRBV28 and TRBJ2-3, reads DVKVTQSSRYLVKRTGEKVFLECVQDMDHENMFWYRQDPGLGLRLIYFSYDVKMKEKGDIPEGYSVSREKKERFSLILESASTNQTSMYLCASSTGILTDTQYFGPGTRLTVL.